This record concerns one T cell receptor (beta chain) sequence. Germline V gives CDR1 MDHEN, CDR2 SYDVKM. The V end was cut by 3 bases, the J end by 7 bases, with 16 bases between. The CDR3 length is 15 residues. The protocol was immunoSEQ multiplex PCR, while the TCRdb copy is restricted to in-frame clones and leaves out a portion. This sample has about 350,000 clones, with roughly 90% found just once. The sample comes from a study of blood T cell repertoires in COVID-19. About the study: Sites across the United States, Italy and Spain contributed samples from acute and convalescent COVID-19.

Participant age was roughly 18 to 90 years, and participants resided in approximately 24 US areas. For recovered donors of Cohort 3, there were two negative PCRs, clearance, or symptom resolution. Specimen: PBMCs or T cells enriched from blood (not recorded which). This TCR derives from a woman in her twenties or thirties who had recovered from COVID-19. J is TRBJ1-5 and V is TRBV28; D may be TRBD1 (6 bases). This CDR3 reads CASSLVGRGEQPQHF. CDR3 coding DNA: TGTGCCAGCAGTTTGGTTGGCAGGGGTGAACAGCCCCAGCATTTT.